These 25 T cell receptor beta chains share one sample of origin, sequenced in a study of CD8+ T cells in alopecia areata. Cell sorting was performed on pooled cutaneous lymph node cells with CD4, CD8alpha, NKG2D, NKG2ACE and other markers. cDNA serving as the sequencing template came from extracted, reverse transcribed RNA. Repertoires were generated with immunoSEQ multiplex PCR, while TCRdb's copy carries only in-frame clones and drops some. The repertoire yields 3,900 or so clones, none seen only once; the top ten contain 30% to 40%. The specimen sequenced was CD8+ T cells sorted from a lymph node. These receptors were obtained from a C3H/HeJ mouse with alopecia areata. The strain is characterized by the MHC haplotype H2-k.

Ten or more counts support this clone. The gene symbols are mouse symbols. The read ends 4 residues shy of where the CDR3 ends; the end is completed using the germline J gene. The rearrangement links TRBV1 to TRBJ2-2, with D possibly matching TRBD1 (6 bases). The length of the CDR3 is 17 residues. Germline CDR1 reads NSQYPW; CDR2 reads LRSPGD (reference sequence). The V end lost 4 bases, the J end lost 0 bases, and 15 bases lay between the germline ends. This chain's CDR3 is CTCSGVGTKSNTGQLYF. The sequenced CDR3 bases are TGCACCTGCAGTGGGGTTGGGACAAAATCAAACACCGGG.

This clone was counted ten times or more. Gene names and germline refer to mouse. Partial CDR3 DNA: TGTGCCAGCGGTGCGGGACAGTAT. Encoded protein: CASGAGQY. The whole CDR3 reads CASGAGQYEQYF. The chain is built from TRBV13-2 and TRBJ2-7, with 7 positions matching TRBD1. The read is 4 residues too short to cover the CDR3 end, so that end is filled in from the germline J gene. The CDR3 contains 12 residues. The germline V gene has CDR1 NNHNN and CDR2 SYGAGS (reference sequence).

About this clone itself: Mouse germline and gene names are used. The read ends 4 residues early relative to the CDR3; the germline J gene fills the gap. The chain combines TRBV19 with TRBJ2-1; 9 bases agree with TRBD1. Germline V gene data show CDR1 as FNHDT and CDR2 as SITEND (reference sequence). There are 14 residues in the CDR3. The DNA read from the CDR3 is TGTGCCAGCAGTATAGCCGGGACAGGGCCT. Translating it yields CASSIAGTGP. The whole CDR3 protein is CASSIAGTGPEQFF.

This clone was recorded many times. Germline and genes here are mouse. The read ends 4 residues before the CDR3 terminus; that terminus is restored from the germline J gene. V is TRBV5 and J is TRBJ2-1; 8 bases agree with TRBD2. CDR3 length: 15 amino acids. V dropped 3 bases and J dropped 0; count of bases not matched to a gene: 1. Per the germline V gene, CDR1 is LGHNA and CDR2 is YNLKQL (reference sequence). The CDR3 bases that were read are TGTGCCAGCAGCCAGGACTGGGTTAACTATGCT. Translated: CASSQDWVNYA. The whole CDR3 reads CASSQDWVNYAEQFF.

This clone has at least ten counts. Gene names follow the mouse nomenclature. CDR3: CASSDPGQNYAEQFF. The CDR3 DNA, read in part, is TGTGCCAGCAGTGATCCGGGACAGAACTATGCT. The chain is built from TRBV13-3 and TRBJ2-1, with 7 bases lining up with TRBD1. The read gets to within 4 residues of the CDR3 end, and the germline J gene fills in the rest. Trimming took 1 base from V and 1 from J; bases not matched to a gene: 2. CDR1 and CDR2 (germline): NNHDY, SYVADS. The CDR3 has 15 amino acids.

This clone showed up many times. The germline and genes are mouse ones. The read ends 4 residues shy of where the CDR3 ends; the end is completed using the germline J gene. The chain employs TRBV13-3 and TRBJ2-3; 11 nucleotides line up with TRBD2. The germline gives CDR1 NNHDY, CDR2 SYVADS. The CDR3 extends over 15 amino acids. After removal of 5 bases from V and 4 bases from J, the junction contained 6 bases not matched to a gene. The DNA read from the CDR3 is TGTGCCAGCAGAAGTACTGGGGGGGCGCCAGAA. Its translation: CASRSTGGAPE. The CDR3 in full is CASRSTGGAPETLYF.

This clone occurred many times. Gene labels here are mouse ones. The CDR3 end is not reached by the read, which stops 4 residues before it; the germline J gene fills it in. The V gene is TRBV1, the J gene TRBJ1-1; 10 positions match TRBD1. The germline gives CDR1 NSQYPW, CDR2 LRSPGD (reference sequence). The junction had 5 bases not matched to a gene; V was cut back by 0 bases and J by 4 bases. The CDR3 loop spans 16 amino acids. This CDR3 is CTCSADLTGGLTEVFF. The CDR3 bases that were read are TGCACCTGCAGTGCAGATCTGACAGGGGGCCTCACA.

Relative to its sample, this clone is medium-sized (0.01 to 0.1%). The gene names given are mouse names. The sequenced fragment ends 4 residues before the CDR3 boundary, so the rest is inferred from the germline J gene. The rearrangement links TRBV19 to TRBJ2-7, with D unclear. Looked up from germline, CDR1 is FNHDT and CDR2 is SITEND (reference sequence). V was pared by 2 bases and J by 0 bases, with 9 bases between. The CDR3 consists of 14 residues. The CDR3 spells CASSIDKSSYEQYF. The part of the CDR3 DNA that was read is TGTGCCAGCAGTATTGACAAAAGCTCCTAT.

In this sample, this clone turned up a few times. Mouse gene names and germline throughout. The read halts 3 residues ahead of the CDR3 end, with the missing end drawn from the germline J gene. This chain connects TRBV2 to TRBJ1-6; TRBD1 matches 9 bases. Being an ORF, TRBJ1-6 has a function that is uncertain. The germline V gene encodes CDR1 LGHNA and CDR2 YSYQKL. V was clipped by 0 bases and J by 0 bases; unmatched bases: 0. This CDR3 region has 17 residues. The covered CDR3 bases are TGTGCCAGCAGCCAAGAGGGACAGGGTTCCTATAATTCGCCC. Its translation is CASSQEGQGSYNSP. Given in full, the CDR3 is CASSQEGQGSYNSPLYF.

This clone was recorded at least ten times. The listed genes are named as in mouse. The read gets to within 4 residues of the CDR3 end, and the germline J gene fills in the rest. The rearrangement joins TRBV14 to TRBJ1-1; D not certain. This CDR3 spans 10 amino acids. Germline V gene sequence: CDR1 SGHDT, CDR2 FRDEAV. The CDR3 sequence is CASSPTEVFF. CDR3 DNA, as far as it was read: TGTGCCAGCAGTCCTACA.

This clone was picked up many times. Germline and genes: mouse. From the germline J gene comes the end of the CDR3, since the read stops 4 residues before it. The chain is built from TRBV13-2 and TRBJ2-3; 8 bases fit TRBD2. CDR1 NNHNN and CDR2 SYGAGS come from the germline V gene (reference sequence). V dropped 0 bases and J dropped 0; count of bases not matched to a gene: 3. CDR3 size: 16 residues. The CDR3 DNA, read in part, is TGTGCCAGCGGTGATGCCTGGGGGGCAAGTGCAGAA. Amino acids: CASGDAWGASAE. In full, the CDR3 is CASGDAWGASAETLYF.

This clone was observed at least ten times. Genes and germline come from the mouse. The observed sequence ends 4 residues before the CDR3 terminus, with the missing tail filled in from the germline J gene. The chain carries TRBV13-3 and TRBJ2-3; 10 bases match TRBD2. This CDR3 has 15 residues. Germline lookup yields CDR1 NNHDY and CDR2 SYVADS. The V and J ends lost 6 bases and 2 bases, in that order; junction bases with no gene match: 6. The CDR3 region is CASNPGTGVAETLYF. Partial CDR3 DNA: TGTGCCAGCAATCCCGGGACTGGGGTTGCAGAA.

This clone was counted many times. Gene names are mouse gene names. The DNA ends 4 residues before the CDR3 does, and the rest of the CDR3 is filled in from the germline J gene. V gene TRBV12-1 combines with J gene TRBJ2-7; TRBD1 matches 10 bases. The CDR3 consists of 16 residues. Germline V gene data show CDR1 as SGHSN and CDR2 as HYEKVE. The CDR3 loop reads CASSLVPGTGDYEQYF. CDR3 DNA (partial): TGTGCCAGCTCTCTCGTCCCCGGGACAGGGGATTAT.

This clone is labeled medium-sized. Gene names and germline match the mouse. The read ends 4 residues shy of where the CDR3 ends; the end is completed using the germline J gene. This rearrangement joins TRBV19 to TRBJ2-7; 10 bases align to TRBD2. The CDR3 spans 16 residues. V lost 5 bases and J lost 0; bases outside the gene matches: 8. The V gene's germline CDR1 is FNHDT and CDR2 SITEND (reference sequence). The part of the CDR3 DNA that was read is TGTGCCAGCAGGAACCCAGGGACTGGGGACTCCTAT. Its translation is CASRNPGTGDSY. The whole CDR3 region reads CASRNPGTGDSYEQYF.

This clone was seen only a few times. Gene labels here are mouse ones. From the germline J gene comes the end of the CDR3, since the read stops 4 residues before it. The chain is built from TRBV13-2 and TRBJ2-4; the D gene is possibly TRBD1 (5 bases). Trimming cost V 2 bases and J 3 bases, with 7 bases left between them. This CDR3 has 13 amino acids. From germline, CDR1 is NNHNN and CDR2 SYGAGS (reference sequence). The CDR3 here is CASGEDSQNTLYF. The part of the CDR3 DNA that was read is TGTGCCAGCGGTGAAGACAGCCAAAAC.

This clone was found many times. Genes and germline are mouse. The read terminates 4 residues before the CDR3 end, so the remaining end is supplied by the germline J gene. The chain has TRBV5 and TRBJ2-4; 9 bases are shared with TRBD2. The junction had 5 bases not matched to a gene; V was cut back by 4 bases and J by 0 bases. Germline V lookup: CDR1 LGHNA, CDR2 YNLKQL (reference sequence). CDR3 length: 16 residues. This chain's CDR3 is CASSPRLGASQNTLYF. The DNA read from the CDR3 is TGTGCCAGCAGCCCGCGACTGGGGGCTAGTCAAAAC.

This clone was recorded at least ten times. The genes are named according to mouse. The read ends 4 residues shy of where the CDR3 ends; the end is completed using the germline J gene. The V and J genes are TRBV13-1 and TRBJ1-2; 7 nucleotides line up with TRBD1. The CDR3 has 14 residues. Germline V gene lookup returns CDR1 NSHNY and CDR2 SYGAGN. The part of the CDR3 DNA that was read is TGTGCCAGCAGTGATGCGGCAGGGGGATCC. Translated: CASSDAAGGS. The CDR3 as a whole reads CASSDAAGGSDYTF.

By share, this clone counts as medium-sized (0.01 to 0.1%). Gene names follow the mouse nomenclature. From the germline J gene comes the end of the CDR3, since the read stops 4 residues before it. The chain combines TRBV1 with TRBJ2-3, with a weak D call TRBD2 (7 bases). The CDR3 totals 16 residues. V lost 0 bases to trimming and J lost 2 bases, with 12 bases between them. The germline CDR1 and CDR2 sequences are NSQYPW and LRSPGD (reference sequence). CDR3 in amino acids: CTCSADPLGAAETLYF. CDR3 DNA (partial): TGCACCTGCAGTGCAGATCCCCTGGGGGCTGCAGAA.

To note about this clone: Mouse names are used for the genes. The missing CDR3 end, 4 residues past where the read stops, is filled in from the germline J gene. The chain is built from TRBV29 and TRBJ2-7; 9 bases map to TRBD2. Germline CDR1 MSHET, CDR2 SYDVDS. This CDR3 has 15 residues. The V and J ends lost 3 bases and 0 bases, in that order; junction bases with no gene match: 3. CDR3 DNA, as far as it was read: TGTGCTAGCAGTTTCTGGGGGGGAAGCTCCTAT. Its protein is CASSFWGGSSY. The full CDR3 reads CASSFWGGSSYEQYF.

By share, this clone counts as medium-sized (0.01 to 0.1%). Genes here carry mouse names. The CDR3 extends 4 residues past the end of the read, so its final part is completed from the germline J gene. This chain joins TRBV19 and TRBJ1-2; 11 bases align to TRBD1. Germline assignment: CDR1 FNHDT and CDR2 SITEND (reference sequence). The J segment lost 3 bases and the V segment lost 4 bases, leaving 2 bases of the junction unmatched. The CDR3 extends over 14 amino acids. The CDR3: CASSWTGGDSDYTF. The CDR3 DNA, read in part, is TGTGCCAGCAGTTGGACAGGGGGCGACTCC.

This clone was seen ten or more times. Gene names and germline refer to mouse. The CDR3 end is not reached by the read, which stops 4 residues before it; the germline J gene fills it in. Other nucleotide sequences from this sample produce the same CDR3. The chain joins TRBV13-3 to TRBJ2-7, with TRBD2 matching over 11 bases. From germline, CDR1 is NNHDY and CDR2 SYVADS. V gave up 0 bases and J gave up 3 bases; unmatched junction bases: 2. The CDR3 totals 15 residues. CDR3 protein: CASSDGTGGSYEQYF. Incomplete CDR3 DNA: TGTGCCAGCAGTGATGGGACTGGGGGGAGCTAT.

In its sample, this clone ranks as medium-sized (0.01 to 0.1%). Here the gene names and germline are mouse. Read sequence stops 4 residues before the CDR3 end, and the germline J gene provides the missing end. This chain joins TRBV1 and TRBJ2-3; D might be TRBD2 (5 bases). This CDR3 is 13 amino acids long. Trimming pared 3 bases from V and 2 bases from J, leaving 6 bases between. CDR1 is NSQYPW, CDR2 LRSPGD, per germline (reference sequence). The CDR3 region is CTCSAWDAETLYF. Incomplete CDR3 DNA: TGCACCTGCAGTGCCTGGGATGCAGAA.

To note about this clone: The germline and genes are mouse ones. The read ends 4 residues shy of where the CDR3 ends; the end is completed using the germline J gene. This chain links TRBV13-3 with TRBJ2-1, with 7 bases matching TRBD1. V shed 5 bases and J 1 base; nucleotides not matched to a gene: 3. From germline, CDR1 is NNHDY and CDR2 SYVADS. CDR3 length: 14 amino acids. The sequenced part of the CDR3 DNA is TGTGCCAGCAGACTACAGGGGAACTATGCT. Amino acid sequence: CASRLQGNYA. The entire CDR3 is CASRLQGNYAEQFF.

Ten or more counts support this clone. Gene names are the mouse ones. The read ends 4 residues before the CDR3 terminus; that terminus is restored from the germline J gene. The chain links TRBV1 to TRBJ2-4; 9 nucleotides match TRBD1. The ends lost 2 bases at V and 0 bases at J; junction bases unmatched: 9. The CDR3 spans 18 residues. Germline values: CDR1 NSQYPW, CDR2 LRSPGD (reference sequence). The sequenced part of the CDR3 DNA is TGCACCTGCAGTGCACCTCAACAGGGGGCGCAAAGTCAAAAC. This sequence encodes CTCSAPQQGAQSQN. The complete CDR3 sequence is CTCSAPQQGAQSQNTLYF.

This clone was observed at least ten times. Each gene name is a mouse one. The read terminates 4 residues ahead of where the CDR3 ends, so the germline J gene completes it. This chain connects TRBV5 to TRBJ1-2; 8 bases map to TRBD1. CDR1 and CDR2 from the germline V gene are LGHNA and YNLKQL (reference sequence). After removal of 4 bases from V and 4 bases from J, the junction contained 2 bases not matched to a gene. The CDR3 is 13 amino acids. The sequenced CDR3 bases are TGTGCCAGCAGCCCAGGGGGCGGCTCC. Translation: CASSPGGGS. The whole CDR3 is CASSPGGGSDYTF.